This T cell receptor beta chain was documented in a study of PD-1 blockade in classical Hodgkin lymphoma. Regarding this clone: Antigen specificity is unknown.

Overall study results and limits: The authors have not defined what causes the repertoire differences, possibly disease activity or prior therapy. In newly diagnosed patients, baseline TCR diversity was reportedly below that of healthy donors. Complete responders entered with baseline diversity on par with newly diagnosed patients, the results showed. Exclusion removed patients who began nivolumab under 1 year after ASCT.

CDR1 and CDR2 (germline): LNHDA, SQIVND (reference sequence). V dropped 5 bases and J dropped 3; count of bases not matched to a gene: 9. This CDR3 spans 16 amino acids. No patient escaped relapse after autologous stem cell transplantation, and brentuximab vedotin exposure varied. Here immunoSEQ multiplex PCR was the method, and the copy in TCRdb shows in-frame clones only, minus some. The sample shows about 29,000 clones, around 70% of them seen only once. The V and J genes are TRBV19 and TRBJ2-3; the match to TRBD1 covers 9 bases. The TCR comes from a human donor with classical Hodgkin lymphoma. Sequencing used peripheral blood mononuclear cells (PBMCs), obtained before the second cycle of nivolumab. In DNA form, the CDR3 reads TGTGCCAGTAGTTCTAGACCGGGACAGGGTACAGATACGCAGTATTTT. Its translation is CASSSRPGQGTDTQYF.